This T cell receptor (beta chain) originates from a study of control samples from healthy donors and cancer patients. The data were produced by immunoSEQ multiplex PCR, yet TCRdb's version contains in-frame clones alone and is incomplete. Seen here are about 50,000 clones, approximately 92% observed once, and the top ten hold about 0.74%. The CDR3 contains 11 residues. V lost 4 bases to trimming and J lost 3 bases, with 3 bases between them. The J gene is TRBJ1-2, the V gene TRBV12-3 or TRBV12-4, with D hard to call. This receptor was identified in a man aged 25 to 40 with colorectal cancer. The specimen was PBMCs. DNA for the CDR3: TGTGCCAGCAGTTCCGACTATGGCTACACCTTC. Amino acid sequence: CASSSDYGYTF.